This record looks at one TCR beta chain sequence and its context. The antigen this receptor binds is unknown. With only one base between it and a far larger clone, this is likely a read error. A history of other malignancies or of prior chemotherapy or radiotherapy was absent in all patients, and node-negative disease was shown on CT and PET/CT in all patients. About 6.3 milliliters of peripheral venous blood were drawn into EDTA tubes at each of two time points. Ficoll-Paque Plus density-gradient centrifugation was used to isolate PBMCs. Immediately after collection, samples were stored at -80 degrees C until analysis. The data originate from a study of prognosis after radiotherapy for stage I lung cancer (dated by TCRdb to the early 2020s). For context, the study as a whole: Between early 2018 and January 2019, under 20 stage I NSCLC patients were enrolled in Nanjing, China. Fourteen cases involved newly diagnosed primary stage I lung tumors, and roughly 5 involved oligometastatic NSCLC subsequent to surgical resection of the primary tumor. All patients were considered medically inoperable, owing to comorbidities in over ten and refusal of surgery in over 5. The cohort included about twelve men and roughly six women, with a median age of around 70 years and a range of about 53 to 95 years. Tumor histology was squamous cell carcinoma in over 5 patients and adenocarcinoma in twelve. SBRT was delivered in 3 to 5 fractions with a biologically effective dose of at least 100 Gy, and image-guided IMRT or VMAT was used for delivery. Concurrent therapy was not administered to any patient alongside SBRT. After SBRT, distant metastases developed in about 20% of the 19 patients at a median of about seven months, while the remaining 15 patients had no significant progression. This study profiled peripheral blood TCR beta repertoires from stage I NSCLC patients before and after stereotactic body radiotherapy and linked the repertoires to distant failure. The study took one blood sample before SBRT and one after SBRT from each of around 20 patients and sequenced all 40 or so samples. Study-level results and caveats: Post-SBRT Shannon entropy and its change from baseline were lower in patients who developed distant metastases; baseline Shannon entropy was not associated with metastases. Limitations of the study included a small cohort and short follow-up, and the study findings need independent validation. After SBRT, the number of unique TCR clones decreased (median roughly 10,000 before versus 6,000 to 7,500 after; Wilcoxon paired P=0.011). Whether the expanded TCR clones were tumor-specific was not determined. None of the reported P values were adjusted for multiple comparisons. Differences in TRBV and TRBJ usage frequencies by metastasis status were reportedly observed in two V genes at baseline and in fewer than 10 V and two J genes after SBRT.

Two rounds of multiplex PCR on genomic DNA were used to amplify the TCR beta CDR3 region. The first PCR round used primers specific to each TRBV and TRBJ gene, with sequences filed in Chinese patent CN105087789A. Universal primers were used in the second PCR round. The Roche High Pure PCR Template Preparation Kit was used to extract genomic DNA from frozen PBMCs. Paired-end sequencing with 151 bp reads was performed on the libraries using an Illumina HiSeq 3000. Turning to the authors' computational methods: CutAdapt was used to discard raw reads that did not contain the multiplex PCR primer sequences. High-quality paired reads were merged into contigs with PEAR. MiXCR assigned TRB V, D and J gene segments to each contig by aligning to reference sequences. To remove sequencing errors, CDR3 sequences were clustered according to base quality and sequence similarity. Shannon entropy normalized by the natural log of productive TCR sequence number was used as the measure of diversity. Clonality was defined as one minus Shannon entropy divided by the natural log of the number of unique clonotypes. The Youden index of ROC curves was used to select progression-free survival cut-offs for repertoire metrics, and analyses were performed in R 3.5.3. The public reads were reanalyzed by TCRdb: fastp trimming at Q25, MiXCR alignment, in-frame beta chains only. One record per CDR3 amino acid sequence lists the most common genes and DNA. V and J calls and clone size were set by TCRdb, not the authors. The sample records 30,000 to 35,000 distinct CDR3 sequences, 25% to 40% of which are singletons. The biggest ten clones account for roughly a third of the sample.

V is clipped by 6 bases and J by 7 bases, and the sequence between their germline boundaries is 6 bases long. From its cysteine to its phenylalanine, the CDR3 spans 11 amino acids. Only the CDR3 part of the read is kept: 33 bases, read in frame from the first base. Sequences MNHEY (CDR1) and SVGEGT (CDR2) are obtained from the germline V gene. This specimen was PBMCs, taken before or after stereotactic body radiation therapy (not recorded which). The sequence was obtained from a donor aged 50 or older with non-small cell lung cancer. Recombination joined TRBV6-2 or TRBV6-3 with TRBJ2-2, with the identity of the D gene unclear. The nucleotides read TGTGCCAGCAGCCATAGCGGGGAGCTGTTTTTT. This codes for CASSHSGELFF.